The clone carrying this T cell receptor beta chain was detected many times. Its matching antigen is unknown. Germline loops: CDR1 SEHNR, CDR2 FQNEAQ (reference sequence). V lost 4 bases and J lost 4, with 13 bases in between. This CDR3 comprises 14 residues. This specimen comes from a study of T cells after yellow fever vaccination. TCRdb used MiXCR to reprocess the 5' RACE reads, holding one entry per CDR3 protein. The sample gives a few hundred thousand distinct CDR3 sequences, 3% to 3.5% of which show up once; around 3% is in the top ten. Notes on the study in general: Post-booster repertoires again held most primary-vaccination clones (about 96% CD4, just under 90% CD8). Abundant bulk-derived clonotypes could contaminate FACS-sorted repertoires.

The clonotype comes from a man aged 18 to 30 who received the YFV17D yellow fever vaccine. The V gene is TRBV7-9, the J gene TRBJ1-2; TRBD1 might be the D (6 bases). This specimen was CD4+ T cells sorted from PBMCs, taken 10 days after the yellow fever booster vaccination. The CDR3 protein is CASSSNRQAYGYTF. The DNA for the CDR3 is TGTGCCAGCAGCTCCAACCGACAGGCCTATGGCTACACCTTC.